This TCR beta chain was found in a study of blood T cell repertoires in COVID-19. The CDR3 has 20 residues. Germline assignment: CDR1 SGDLS and CDR2 YYNGEE. The V segment lost 3 bases and the J segment 0 bases; nucleotides outside the gene matches: 13. Measured with immunoSEQ multiplex PCR; TCRdb has only the in-frame clones, and not every one. The sample shows around 95,000 clones, roughly 80% of them seen only once. The specimen sequenced was peripheral blood. V usage is TRBV9 and J usage is TRBJ2-1, with 12 bases that match TRBD2. The receptor was derived from an elderly woman with acute or convalescent COVID-19. This chain's CDR3 is CASSAATSGGTRDSYNEQFF. In DNA form, the CDR3 reads TGTGCCAGCAGCGCCGCGACTAGCGGGGGCACGAGAGACTCCTACAATGAGCAGTTCTTC.